A few counts support the clone carrying this T cell receptor (beta chain). Germline V gives CDR1 SEHNR, CDR2 FQNEAQ (reference sequence). CDR3 length: 13 amino acids. The V end was cut by 5 bases, the J end by 7 bases, with 14 bases between. Per the authors' pipeline: Amplifying reference gene primers gave estimates of nucleated cell counts. TCRdb's table, derived via immunoSEQ multiplex PCR, lists solely in-frame clones and lacks some. Clone size and the V and J calls come from that table; the DNA yielded D and trimming. Of under 250,000 clones detected, almost 85% appear once; the ten largest clones hold 2.4%. Seattle patients were enrolled during active infection and followed longitudinally. The source of the sample is a study of blood T cell repertoires in COVID-19. Across the study: Samples taken during acute and convalescent COVID-19 were collected in the United States, Italy and Spain.

The chain joins TRBV7-9 to TRBJ1-2; maybe TRBD1 (6 bases). This sequence originates from a woman aged 70-85 years with COVID-19, enrolled during active disease. Source material: peripheral blood. The CDR3 DNA follows: TGTGCCAGCAGCCATAACAGGGAAGGTGGCTACACCTTC. This translates into CASSHNREGGYTF.